The rows below give T cell receptor beta chains drawn from one sample of a study of T-cell memory formation after mild COVID-19. Using its own MiXCR run on the 5' RACE reads, TCRdb lists one record per CDR3 protein. Seen here are fewer than 250,000 distinct CDR3 sequences, 27% observed once, and the top ten hold roughly 10%. Sequencing was done on a sample of PBMCs or a T cell subset sorted from them (not recorded which). These receptors all stem from an adult woman who had mild COVID-19 (a few samples of this study predate the infection). Cell type and time point are not known. Both conserved end residues are part of each CDR3.

v_gene,j_gene,CDR3aa
TRBV3-1,TRBJ2-5,CASSQEETQYF
TRBV15,TRBJ2-5,CATSISEWGGEETQYF
TRBV27,TRBJ2-1,CASTSGGSGSAEQFF
TRBV7-9,TRBJ2-3,CATRPGVQASTDTQYF
TRBV29-1,TRBJ2-7,CSVQHGTDSYEQYF
TRBV28,TRBJ2-2,CASSPVQGAGAYGELFF
TRBV6-1,TRBJ1-2,CASSEAGVPATF
TRBV7-9,TRBJ2-7,CASSLVQAPYEQYF
TRBV7-3,TRBJ1-2,CASSFNGNYGYTF
TRBV11-2,TRBJ1-1,CASSQRQNTEAFF
TRBV6-2/TRBV6-3,TRBJ2-1,CASSYSVMNEQFF
TRBV6-5,TRBJ2-7,CASSRYRDSYEQYF
TRBV6-5,TRBJ2-1,CASSYRTKLSSYNEQFF
TRBV12-3/TRBV12-4,TRBJ2-5,CASSFVLTGNRETQYF
TRBV19,TRBJ2-7,CASRPQDGPYEQYF
TRBV19,TRBJ2-4,CASSTDRGQIAKNIQYF
TRBV12-3/TRBV12-4,TRBJ2-3,CASSLAGRGPSTDTQYF
TRBV24-1,TRBJ2-1,CATSLSGRSSYNEQFF
TRBV29-1,TRBJ2-7,CSVRSQGAEQYF
TRBV12-3/TRBV12-4,TRBJ2-2,CASSHWGTDTGELFF
TRBV3-1,TRBJ2-1,CASSETRANEQFF
TRBV3-1,TRBJ1-2,CASSQDKGGGVFGYTF
TRBV11-2,TRBJ1-1,CAGGTVGMGTEAFF
TRBV7-3,TRBJ1-1,CASSSDRTGVSEAFF
TRBV12-3/TRBV12-4,TRBJ2-7,CASRQSATYEQYF
TRBV4-1,TRBJ2-5,CASSQEQGTFETQYF
TRBV30,TRBJ1-2,CAWSSRGSPYGYTF
TRBV29-1,TRBJ2-7,CSVDVPGQGYEQYF
TRBV7-6,TRBJ2-3,CASSLSDTQYF
TRBV6-5,TRBJ2-6,CASRRGAGANVLTF
TRBV28,TRBJ2-1,CASTPRASYNEQFF
TRBV30,TRBJ1-2,CAWSGQGYGYTF
TRBV6-5,TRBJ2-5,CASGKGTSGGPRGTQYF
TRBV12-3/TRBV12-4,TRBJ2-3,CASSDQALAGGSTDTQYF
TRBV7-9,TRBJ2-7,CASSLGALQYF
TRBV27,TRBJ2-7,CASSQTGTLGEQYF
TRBV15,TRBJ2-2,CATSGDRVYGELFF
TRBV5-1,TRBJ2-3,CASSSGLAGTHSTDTQYF
TRBV5-1,TRBJ1-6,CASSPAGTGVRNSPLHF
TRBV2,TRBJ1-4,CASSDQLRDPTGGEKLFF
TRBV6-5,TRBJ2-5,CASSQAGGIQETQYF
TRBV7-9,TRBJ2-2,CASSPVGGTSGNTGELFF
TRBV24-1,TRBJ2-2,CATSSWGSGELFF
TRBV6-5,TRBJ2-1,CASSRTSGPYNEQFF
TRBV6-5,TRBJ2-1,CASSYVGLGRGAEEKGSYNEQFF
TRBV7-9,TRBJ2-2,CASIKQGVSNTGELFF
TRBV12-3/TRBV12-4,TRBJ2-1,CASSSGSGRTSYNEQFF